The table lists the clone carrying this T cell receptor (beta chain) with many counts. Its antigen remains unidentified. PBMCs were derived from 7.5 to 10 ml fresh peripheral blood. From RNA transcripts, TCR beta CDR3 regions were amplified. The HTBI primer set served for first-round RT-PCR of the TCR CDR3. TCRdb reprocessed the multiplex PCR reads via MiXCR and lists one record per CDR3 protein. The table shows roughly 380,000 distinct CDR3 sequences, with 15% to 20% occurring only once. These data originate in a study of T cells in Graves' hyperthyroidism and ophthalmopathy. Study details: Specimen type is peripheral blood, collected at initial diagnosis prior to any treatment.

Study-wide results and limits: Most clonotypes that expanded in the thyroid above 0.001 also showed up in blood.

The CDR3 is 13 residues long. V shed 3 bases and J shed 4 bases, with 9 bases lying between them. The chain joins TRBV12-3 or TRBV12-4 to TRBJ1-2; no firm D call. Sequenced: blood. The TCR sequence derives from a woman under 30 with Graves' hyperthyroidism. The CDR3 is CASSFDGRYGYTF. The DNA for the CDR3 is TGTGCCAGCAGTTTCGACGGACGCTATGGCTACACCTTC.